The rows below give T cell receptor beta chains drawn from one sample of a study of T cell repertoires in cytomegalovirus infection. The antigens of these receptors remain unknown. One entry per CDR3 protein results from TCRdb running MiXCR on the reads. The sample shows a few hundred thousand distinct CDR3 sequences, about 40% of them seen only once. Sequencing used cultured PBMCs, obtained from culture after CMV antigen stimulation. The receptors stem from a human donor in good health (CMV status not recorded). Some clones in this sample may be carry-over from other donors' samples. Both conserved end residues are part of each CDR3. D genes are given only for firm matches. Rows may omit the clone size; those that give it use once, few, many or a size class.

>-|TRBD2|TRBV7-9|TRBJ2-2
TGTGCCAGCCCCAGACTAGCGCAGAACACCGGGGAGCTGTTTTTT
CASPRLAQNTGELFF
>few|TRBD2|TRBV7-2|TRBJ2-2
TGTGCCAGCAGCTTAGACGTATTAGGGCTAGCGGGAAGGTTAAACACCGGGGAGCTGTTTTTT
CASSLDVLGLAGRLNTGELFF
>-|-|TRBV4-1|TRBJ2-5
TGCGCCAGCAGCCAAGAAGGAAAAAGTGCGGCCCAGTACTTC
CASSQEGKSAAQYF
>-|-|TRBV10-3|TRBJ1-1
TGTGCCATCAATAACCTCGGTTCGATGGGCACTGAAGCTTTCTTT
CAINNLGSMGTEAFF
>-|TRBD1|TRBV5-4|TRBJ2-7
TGTGCCAGCAGCTTGGCGGGACAGTTTAACTACGAGCAGTACTTC
CASSLAGQFNYEQYF
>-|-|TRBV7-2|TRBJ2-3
TGTGCCAGCAGCTTAATGAGGCCAGATACGCAGTATTTT
CASSLMRPDTQYF
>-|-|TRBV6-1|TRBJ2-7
TGTGCCAGCGCCCCCCTCGGCCACTGGAACGAGCAGTACTTC
CASAPLGHWNEQYF
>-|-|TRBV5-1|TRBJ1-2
TGCGCCAGCAGCCCAATCAAGATGAACTATGGCTACACCTTC
CASSPIKMNYGYTF
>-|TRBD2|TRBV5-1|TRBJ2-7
TGCGCCAGCAGCTTTCAGCGGGGGTACGAGCAGTACTTC
CASSFQRGYEQYF
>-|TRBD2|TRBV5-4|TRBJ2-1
TGTGCCAGCAAGGAGCGGGAGAACAATGAGCAGTTCTTC
CASKERENNEQFF